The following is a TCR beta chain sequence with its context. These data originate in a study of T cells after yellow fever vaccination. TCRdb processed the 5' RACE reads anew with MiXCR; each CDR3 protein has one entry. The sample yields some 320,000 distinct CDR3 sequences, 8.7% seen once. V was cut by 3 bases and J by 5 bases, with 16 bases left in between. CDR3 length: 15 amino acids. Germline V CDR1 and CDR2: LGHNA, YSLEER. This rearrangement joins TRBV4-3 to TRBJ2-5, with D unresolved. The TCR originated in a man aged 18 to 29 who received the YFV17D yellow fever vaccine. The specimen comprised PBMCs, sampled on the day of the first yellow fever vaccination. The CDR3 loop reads CASSHALAAAETQYF. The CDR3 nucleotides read TGCGCCAGCAGCCACGCGTTAGCAGCCGCTGAGACCCAGTACTTC.